The 13 T cell receptor beta chains below all came from one sample that was sequenced in a study of cytomegalovirus exposure and HLA in healthy donors. Primers: 60 Vbeta forward and 13 Jbeta reverse. The protocol was immunoSEQ multiplex PCR, while the TCRdb copy is restricted to in-frame clones and leaves out a portion. The sample lists over 150,000 clones, less than 85% occurring once. The sample taken for sequencing was PBMCs. These receptors all come from a man in his 60s in good health and CMV-seronegative.

The chain couples TRBV9 to TRBJ2-3, with 11 bases aligning to TRBD2. Germline CDR1 reads SGDLS; CDR2 reads YYNGEE. The CDR3 has 18 amino acids. J gave up 2 bases and V 0 bases, and 8 bases lay outside the gene matches. The CDR3 DNA reads as TGTGCCAGCAGCGTAGCACTAGCGGGAGATTTTGCCACAGATACGCAGTATTTT. This translates into CASSVALAGDFATDTQYF. Full variable domain (outside the CDR3, taken from reference TRBV9 and TRBJ2-3): DSGVTQTPKHLITATGQRVTLRCSPRSGDLSVYWYQQSLDQGLQFLIQYYNGEERAKGNILERFSAQQFPDLHSELNLSSLELGDSALYFCASSVALAGDFATDTQYFGPGTRLTVL.

This chain connects TRBV7-8 to TRBJ1-6; D perhaps matches TRBD1 (6 bases). The V gene lost 8 bases and the J gene lost 3 bases, with 11 bases spanning the gap. CDR1 and CDR2 from the germline V gene are SGHVS and FQNEAQ. The CDR3 is made up of 14 amino acids. The CDR3 bases are TGTGCCAGCGGCACAGGGAACTATAATTCACCCCTCCACTTT. It yields the protein CASGTGNYNSPLHF.

This chain joins TRBV7-2 and TRBJ1-2, with TRBD1 matching over 9 bases. The CDR3 is 13 residues long. Germline V gives CDR1 SGHTA, CDR2 FQGNSA. Unmatched junction bases numbered 3, after V lost 5 bases and J lost 5 bases. CDR3 sequence (DNA): TGTGCCAGCAGCCTCGGACAGGGGTATGGCTACACCTTC. Protein: CASSLGQGYGYTF.

The rearrangement uses TRBV27 and TRBJ2-1, with 7 bases lining up with TRBD1. The CDR3 length is 14 residues. Germline-derived CDR1 and CDR2 are MNHEY and SMNVEV (reference sequence). With V trimmed by 1 base and J by 3 bases, 0 bases remained unmatched. The CDR3 DNA sequence: TGTGCCAGCAGTTTATGGGACAGCTACAATGAGCAGTTCTTC. It yields the protein CASSLWDSYNEQFF.

V and J are TRBV5-6 and TRBJ2-3; a weak D match, TRBD1 (6 bases). This CDR3 comprises 18 residues. Deletions cut 4 bases from V and 9 bases from J, with 30 bases between. The germline V gene has CDR1 SGHDT and CDR2 YYEEEE. For the CDR3, the DNA is TGTGCCAGCAGCCGTGTCCCAGCCCGGGACACTCCTCTAGGGACGCAGTATTTT. It translates to CASSRVPARDTPLGTQYF.

This clone was detected only once. The gene calls are TRBV7-2 and TRBJ2-5; the match to TRBD1 covers 11 bases. The better agreement between TRBJ2-7 and the DNA end casts doubt on the J call. The CDR3 spans 15 residues. CDR1 and CDR2 (germline): SGHTA, FQGNSA. CDR3 nucleotides: TGTGCCAGCAGCAAAACCTGGGACAGGGGGAACGAGCAGTACTTC. Its translation: CASSKTWDRGNEQYF.

The chain has TRBV7-2 and TRBJ2-5; TRBD2 agrees at 11 bases. Germline V gives CDR1 SGHTA, CDR2 FQGNSA. Unmatched junction bases numbered 7, after V lost 5 bases and J lost 2 bases. CDR3 length: 16 amino acids. The CDR3 here is CASSVLAGGSQETQYF. CDR3 coding DNA: TGTGCCAGCAGCGTCCTAGCGGGGGGATCTCAAGAGACCCAGTACTTC.

V gene TRBV7-7 combines with J gene TRBJ2-3; the match to TRBD1 covers 12 bases. The germline CDR1 and CDR2 sequences are SSHAT and FNYEAQ (reference sequence). Trimming took 5 bases from V and 3 from J; bases not matched to a gene: 6. This CDR3 has 16 amino acids. CDR3 sequence (DNA): TGTGCCAGCAGCCCCCGGGACAGGGGGCCGACAGATACGCAGTATTTT. Its protein is CASSPRDRGPTDTQYF.

The chain carries TRBV4-1 and TRBJ2-7; possibly TRBD2 for D (5 bases). Germline CDR1 MGHRA, CDR2 YSYEKL. V gave up 2 bases and J gave up 0 bases, with 14 bases separating them. The CDR3 has 16 residues. CDR3 in amino acids: CASSQILGARSYEQYF. The CDR3 region has the DNA TGCGCCAGCAGCCAAATTTTGGGAGCCCGCTCCTACGAGCAGTACTTC.

This rearrangement joins TRBV2 to TRBJ2-3; 8 positions match TRBD2. Germline CDR1 reads SNHLY; CDR2 reads FYNNEI. V lost 9 bases, J lost 4 bases, and 3 bases stayed unmatched. The CDR3 covers 12 residues. DNA of the CDR3: TGTGCCAGGACTAGCGCGGCAGATACGCAGTATTTT. It yields the protein CARTSAADTQYF.

The V and J genes are TRBV6-6 and TRBJ2-7, with 8 bases identical to TRBD1. CDR1 is MNHNY and CDR2 is SVGAGI in the germline V gene (reference sequence). This CDR3 is built from 16 residues. After removal of 2 bases from V and 2 bases from J, the junction contained 8 bases not matched to a gene. The CDR3 spells CASSYLQGAEAYEQYF. Written as DNA, the CDR3 is TGTGCCAGCAGTTACCTCCAGGGGGCGGAAGCCTACGAGCAGTACTTC.

This chain links TRBV7-9 with TRBJ1-5; D might be TRBD1 (5 bases). Germline CDR1 is SEHNR and CDR2 is FQNEAQ (reference sequence). Trimming cost V 4 bases and J 2 bases, with 9 bases left between them. CDR3 length: 14 residues. The CDR3, as DNA: TGTGCCAGCAGCTCTTGGGGCGGCAATCAGCCCCAGCATTTT. This encodes CASSSWGGNQPQHF. The full variable domain, rest sourced from reference TRBV7-9 and TRBJ1-5, is DTGVSQNPRHKITKRGQNVTFRCDPISEHNRLYWYRQTLGQGPEFLTYFQNEAQLEKSRLLSDRFSAERPKGSFSTLEIQRTEQGDSAMYLCASSSWGGNQPQHFGDGTRLSIL.

V usage is TRBV11-2 and J usage is TRBJ2-7; the D gene is possibly TRBD2 (5 bases). This CDR3 is built from 12 residues. The germline gives CDR1 SGHAT, CDR2 FQNNGV. The V end lost 2 bases, the J end lost 6 bases, and 8 bases lay between the germline ends. CDR3 in DNA: TGTGCCAGCAGCTTATGGGAGCGCGAGCAGTACTTC. This codes for CASSLWEREQYF.